Each of the 5 T cell receptor beta chains below was sequenced from the same sample in a study of CD8 T cells in Susac syndrome. Random hexamers were used to reverse transcribe the RNA input (about 0.45 to 1 ug). TCRdb called the immunoSEQ multiplex PCR reads again in MiXCR, with one record for every CDR3 protein. The sample shows about 190,000 distinct CDR3 sequences, 85% to 95% of them seen only once. Sequencing used CD4+ T cells from PBMCs. These receptors all come from a human donor in good health.

This sequence joins TRBV3-1 and TRBJ2-7; TRBD1 or TRBD2 may be the D gene (5 bases each). Germline lookup yields CDR1 LGHDT and CDR2 YNNKEL (reference sequence). V lost 1 base to trimming and J lost 4 bases, with 8 bases between them. The CDR3 has 13 residues. This CDR3 is CASSQGGAYEQYF. CDR3 nucleotides: TGTGCCAGCAGCCAAGGAGGGGCGTACGAGCAGTACTTC.

On this clonotype: The junction departs from germline at one end; a sequencing error may be responsible. The rearrangement links TRBV7-2 to TRBJ1-2, with D unresolved. The CDR3 has 14 residues. In germline, CDR1 is SGHTA, CDR2 FQGNSA. CDR3 bases: TGTGCCACCAGCGCCTGGCAGTCCAATTTAGGCTACACCTTC. Protein product: CATSAWQSNLGYTF.

The chain couples TRBV15 to TRBJ2-6; the match to TRBD1 covers 10 bases. This CDR3 comprises 18 residues. Unmatched junction bases numbered 6, after V lost 4 bases and J lost 0 bases. CDR1 is LNHNV, CDR2 YYDKDF, per germline (reference sequence). The CDR3 reads CATSMGQGLSSGANVLTF. CDR3 in DNA: TGTGCCACCAGCATGGGACAGGGGCTCAGCTCTGGGGCCAACGTCCTGACTTTC.

The chain combines TRBV29-1 with TRBJ2-1, with 7 bases that match TRBD2. V dropped 3 bases and J dropped 4; count of bases not matched to a gene: 3. This CDR3 contains 13 residues. Looked up from germline, CDR1 is SQVTM and CDR2 is ANQGSEA. In DNA form, the CDR3 reads TGCAGCGTTGATTTGCGGGGGTACAATGAGCAGTTCTTC. Translating it yields CSVDLRGYNEQFF.

The chain has TRBV12-3 or TRBV12-4 and TRBJ1-2; D might be TRBD1 (6 bases). Trimming cost V 6 bases and J 4 bases, with 18 bases left between them. This CDR3 is 15 amino acids long. The CDR3 region is CASSLGGTRTYGYTF. CDR3 bases: TGTGCCAGCAGCCTAGGGGGGACCAGGACCTATGGCTACACCTTC.